The TCR beta chain described here comes from a study of T cell repertoires in cytomegalovirus infection. Study-wide points: The ex vivo response was dominated by HLA-C-restricted CMV-specific TCR beta clonotypes.

The length of the CDR3 is 11 residues. V shed 6 bases and J shed 5 bases, with 4 bases lying between them. As regards this clonotype: Its antigen is not known.

MiXCR was run by TCRdb on the reads, yielding one entry per CDR3 protein. This table holds 750,000 to 900,000 distinct CDR3 sequences, 29% found once. The source material was cultured CD8+ T cells from PBMCs, sampled from culture after CMV antigen stimulation. The J gene is TRBJ2-2, the V gene TRBV12-3 or TRBV12-4; D remains unclear. The source is a human donor in good health (CMV status not recorded). Some clones in this sample may be carry-over from other donors' samples. CDR3 in DNA: TGTGCCAGCAGACTTACCGGGGAGCTGTTTTTT. Its protein is CASRLTGELFF.